The rows below give T cell receptor beta chains drawn from one sample of a study of patients and donors after allogeneic stem cell transplantation. TCRdb independently ran MiXCR on the RT-PCR reads; one entry per CDR3 protein. Of 100,000 to 120,000 distinct CDR3 sequences detected, roughly 35% appear once; the ten largest clones hold approximately 30%. Source material: blood, either unsorted or a sorted T cell fraction (not recorded which). These receptors were collected from a human donor who was either an allogeneic HSCT recipient or a stem cell or donor lymphocyte infusion donor (not recorded which). It is not recorded whose cells these are; they may come from a transplant donor. The CDR3 runs from the conserved cysteine through the conserved F or W. The order of the fields is V gene, clone size, D gene, J gene, CDR3 DNA, CDR3 protein. A D gene is named only where the DNA matches it firmly. The listing skips clone size in some rows; elsewhere it reads once, few, many or a size class.

v_call: TRBV29-1; clone_size: few; d_call: NA; j_call: TRBJ1-1; cdr3_nt: TGCAGCGTCGGGACCCCCGACACTGAAGCTTTCTTT; cdr3_aa: CSVGTPDTEAFF
v_call: TRBV12-3/TRBV12-4; clone_size: few; d_call: NA; j_call: TRBJ2-1; cdr3_nt: TGTGCCAGCAGCCGAGAGCGGGCCGACAATGAGCAGTTCTTC; cdr3_aa: CASSRERADNEQFF
v_call: TRBV5-6; clone_size: few; d_call: TRBD1; j_call: TRBJ2-3; cdr3_nt: TGTGCCAGCAGCTACAGGGGGCGCTTATTGGGCACAGATACGCAGTATTTT; cdr3_aa: CASSYRGRLLGTDTQYF
v_call: TRBV9; clone_size: once; d_call: TRBD2; j_call: TRBJ2-2; cdr3_nt: TGTGCCAGCAGCGTACGTCTAGCGGGAGGGCCTGGCGGGGAGCTGTTTTTT; cdr3_aa: CASSVRLAGGPGGELFF
v_call: TRBV12-3/TRBV12-4; clone_size: few; d_call: TRBD1; j_call: TRBJ1-2; cdr3_nt: TGTGCCAGCAGTTCAGTGACAGGGGGAGGCTACACCTTC; cdr3_aa: CASSSVTGGGYTF
v_call: TRBV24-1; clone_size: NA; d_call: NA; j_call: TRBJ2-5; cdr3_nt: TGTGCCACCAGTGATGGGCCAACTAGAAGACGGGAGACCCAGTACTTC; cdr3_aa: CATSDGPTRRRETQYF
v_call: TRBV7-9; clone_size: NA; d_call: NA; j_call: TRBJ1-6; cdr3_nt: TGTGCCAGCAGCTTTGACAGGAACTCACCCCTCCACTTT; cdr3_aa: CASSFDRNSPLHF
v_call: TRBV7-9; clone_size: NA; d_call: NA; j_call: TRBJ1-3; cdr3_nt: TGTGCCAGCAGCTGGGGGGGCTCTGGAAACACCATATATTTT; cdr3_aa: CASSWGGSGNTIYF
v_call: TRBV24-1; clone_size: few; d_call: NA; j_call: TRBJ2-1; cdr3_nt: TGTGCCACCAGTGATTCTCTATCCCTGGGTGAGCAGTTCTTC; cdr3_aa: CATSDSLSLGEQFF
v_call: TRBV5-6; clone_size: few; d_call: TRBD1; j_call: TRBJ1-2; cdr3_nt: TGTGCCAGCAGCTTGGACCCACCGGGACAGAAAACTAACTATGGCTACACCTTC; cdr3_aa: CASSLDPPGQKTNYGYTF
v_call: TRBV7-9; clone_size: NA; d_call: NA; j_call: TRBJ1-2; cdr3_nt: TGTGCCAGCAGCTTACATGGGGACTATGGCTACACCTTC; cdr3_aa: CASSLHGDYGYTF
v_call: TRBV11-2; clone_size: NA; d_call: NA; j_call: TRBJ1-1; cdr3_nt: TGTGCCAGCAGCTTTGAGACTGAGAACACTGAAGCTTTCTTT; cdr3_aa: CASSFETENTEAFF
v_call: TRBV20-1; clone_size: NA; d_call: TRBD2; j_call: TRBJ2-2; cdr3_nt: TGCAGTGCTAGAGATACGGCGGGAGGGCCGAACACCGGGGAGCTGTTTTTT; cdr3_aa: CSARDTAGGPNTGELFF
v_call: TRBV5-5; clone_size: NA; d_call: NA; j_call: TRBJ1-1; cdr3_nt: TGTGCCAGCAGCTTCAGAGGGACGGTCACTGAAGCTTTCTTT; cdr3_aa: CASSFRGTVTEAFF
v_call: TRBV15; clone_size: NA; d_call: NA; j_call: TRBJ2-5; cdr3_nt: TGTGCCACCAGCAGACGACAGGCAGAGACCCAGTACTTC; cdr3_aa: CATSRRQAETQYF
v_call: TRBV24-1; clone_size: NA; d_call: TRBD2; j_call: TRBJ2-1; cdr3_nt: TGTGCCACCAGTCGGACTAGCGGGAGGGCCCACAATGAGCAGTTCTTC; cdr3_aa: CATSRTSGRAHNEQFF
v_call: TRBV6-2/TRBV6-3; clone_size: NA; d_call: TRBD2; j_call: TRBJ2-1; cdr3_nt: TGTGCCAGCTGCTACGGGACTAGCGGGAGATGGTCCTACAATGAGCAGTTCTTC; cdr3_aa: CASCYGTSGRWSYNEQFF
v_call: TRBV4-2; clone_size: few; d_call: TRBD2; j_call: TRBJ2-7; cdr3_nt: TGTGCCAGCAGCCAAGAGGCCGGGACTAGCGGGAGGAAGGGTTCCTACGAGCAGTACTTC; cdr3_aa: CASSQEAGTSGRKGSYEQYF
v_call: TRBV7-9; clone_size: many; d_call: TRBD1; j_call: TRBJ1-1; cdr3_nt: TGTGCCAGCAGCTTACCCTCGACAGGGGCCGGCGAAGCTTTCTTT; cdr3_aa: CASSLPSTGAGEAFF
v_call: TRBV7-9; clone_size: NA; d_call: NA; j_call: TRBJ1-2; cdr3_nt: TGTGCCAGCAGCTCGTCCAGTGCTGGCTACACCTTC; cdr3_aa: CASSSSSAGYTF
v_call: TRBV20-1; clone_size: many; d_call: NA; j_call: TRBJ1-5; cdr3_nt: TGCAGTGCTAGACAAGACAGCAATCAGCCCCAGCATTTT; cdr3_aa: CSARQDSNQPQHF
v_call: TRBV7-8; clone_size: few; d_call: NA; j_call: TRBJ2-5; cdr3_nt: TGTGCCAGCAGCTTAGCGGCCCGGCCATTGTACCAAGAGACCCAGTACTTC; cdr3_aa: CASSLAARPLYQETQYF
v_call: TRBV28; clone_size: few; d_call: NA; j_call: TRBJ1-6; cdr3_nt: TGTGCCAGCATTGGCGAGGGTATTCCGAATTCACCCCTCCACTTT; cdr3_aa: CASIGEGIPNSPLHF
v_call: TRBV10-3; clone_size: NA; d_call: NA; j_call: TRBJ2-1; cdr3_nt: TGTGCCATCAGTGGTGTAGGGCCCTACAATGAGCAGTTCTTC; cdr3_aa: CAISGVGPYNEQFF
v_call: TRBV12-3/TRBV12-4; clone_size: few; d_call: NA; j_call: TRBJ1-2; cdr3_nt: TGTGCCAGCAGTTTGGCAGTCATCACCTTC; cdr3_aa: CASSLAVITF
v_call: TRBV6-6; clone_size: once; d_call: NA; j_call: TRBJ2-3; cdr3_nt: TGTGCCAGCAGGGGAGATACGCAGTATTTT; cdr3_aa: CASRGDTQYF
v_call: TRBV24-1; clone_size: many; d_call: TRBD1; j_call: TRBJ1-2; cdr3_nt: TGTGCCACCAGTGATTTATCGGGACAGCCCTATGGCTACACCTTC; cdr3_aa: CATSDLSGQPYGYTF
v_call: TRBV5-1; clone_size: few; d_call: NA; j_call: TRBJ2-4; cdr3_nt: TGCGCCAGCAGCTTGGTTGTTCCGGGACTAGCCAAAAACATTCAGTACTTC; cdr3_aa: CASSLVVPGLAKNIQYF
v_call: TRBV12-3/TRBV12-4; clone_size: NA; d_call: NA; j_call: TRBJ1-6; cdr3_nt: TGTGCCAGCAGTTTTTCACAGCGGTATAATTCACCCCTCCACTTT; cdr3_aa: CASSFSQRYNSPLHF
v_call: TRBV7-2; clone_size: few; d_call: NA; j_call: TRBJ2-2; cdr3_nt: TGTGCCAGCAGCTTAGCTTCGAACACCGGGGAGCTGTTTTTT; cdr3_aa: CASSLASNTGELFF
v_call: TRBV7-9; clone_size: many; d_call: TRBD1; j_call: TRBJ1-5; cdr3_nt: TGTGCCAGCAGCCCGACAGGGGACAATCAGCCCCAGCATTTT; cdr3_aa: CASSPTGDNQPQHF
v_call: TRBV20-1; clone_size: once; d_call: NA; j_call: TRBJ1-6; cdr3_nt: TGCAGTGCTAGACAGTATTATAGCTCCTATAATTCACCCCTCCACTTT; cdr3_aa: CSARQYYSSYNSPLHF
v_call: TRBV12-3/TRBV12-4; clone_size: NA; d_call: NA; j_call: TRBJ2-7; cdr3_nt: TGTGCCAGCAGTTTAAGCGGGCCAGTCTACGAGCAGTACTTC; cdr3_aa: CASSLSGPVYEQYF
v_call: TRBV5-1; clone_size: few; d_call: NA; j_call: TRBJ2-2; cdr3_nt: TGCGCCAGCAGCTTGGAGGCTAGCGACTTGGAGCTGTTTTTT; cdr3_aa: CASSLEASDLELFF
v_call: TRBV7-2; clone_size: NA; d_call: TRBD1; j_call: TRBJ1-1; cdr3_nt: TGTGCCAGCAGCCCTCATGAGTACGGGACAGGGGAGGCTTTCTTT; cdr3_aa: CASSPHEYGTGEAFF
v_call: TRBV7-2; clone_size: few; d_call: NA; j_call: TRBJ1-3; cdr3_nt: TGTGCCAGCAGCTGGGGACCCGGAAACACCATATATTTT; cdr3_aa: CASSWGPGNTIYF
v_call: TRBV20-1; clone_size: few; d_call: NA; j_call: TRBJ2-2; cdr3_nt: TGCAGTGCTAGAGATTACGGGACGACCACCGGGGAGCTGTTTTTT; cdr3_aa: CSARDYGTTTGELFF
v_call: TRBV19; clone_size: few; d_call: NA; j_call: TRBJ1-1; cdr3_nt: TGTGCCAGTAGTCCACCGGGCACTGAAGCTTTCTTT; cdr3_aa: CASSPPGTEAFF
v_call: TRBV5-4; clone_size: NA; d_call: TRBD1; j_call: TRBJ1-6; cdr3_nt: TGTGCCAGCAGCTTGGGTCCCAGGGGGGGTTCACCCCTCCACTTT; cdr3_aa: CASSLGPRGGSPLHF
v_call: TRBV4-1; clone_size: NA; d_call: NA; j_call: TRBJ2-3; cdr3_nt: TGCGCCAGCAGCCAAGTTTTCCTGGGGATGACAGATACGCAGTATTTT; cdr3_aa: CASSQVFLGMTDTQYF
v_call: TRBV12-3/TRBV12-4; clone_size: NA; d_call: TRBD2; j_call: TRBJ2-1; cdr3_nt: TGTGCCAGCAGCCAACGGACGGCGGGAGGTTATAATGAGCAGTTCTTC; cdr3_aa: CASSQRTAGGYNEQFF
v_call: TRBV29-1; clone_size: NA; d_call: NA; j_call: TRBJ2-3; cdr3_nt: TGCAGCGTTGACCGGGACTCCCTGGATACGCAGTATTTT; cdr3_aa: CSVDRDSLDTQYF
v_call: TRBV4-3; clone_size: NA; d_call: TRBD1; j_call: TRBJ1-4; cdr3_nt: TGCGCCAGCAGCCATCCGGACAGGGGGCGGGCTAATGAAAAACTGTTTTTT; cdr3_aa: CASSHPDRGRANEKLFF
v_call: TRBV7-2; clone_size: few; d_call: NA; j_call: TRBJ1-2; cdr3_nt: TGTGCCAGCAGCTTTGGGGGGTTACCCAATAACTATGGCTACACCTTC; cdr3_aa: CASSFGGLPNNYGYTF